The entry below gives a single T cell receptor (beta chain) sequence along with its context. Its antigen remains unidentified. This specimen belongs to a study of cytomegalovirus exposure and HLA in healthy donors. The study, taken as a whole, reports: Some TCR beta chains (164 of them) were listed as cytomegalovirus-associated. A previous analysis found most TCR beta V segments productive roughly 87% or roughly 30% of the time.

V trimming: 1 base; J trimming: 1 base; junction bases outside the gene matches: 7. The germline V gene encodes CDR1 LGHNA and CDR2 YNFKEQ. The CDR3 totals 18 residues. The PCR made use of 60 Vbeta and 13 Jbeta primers. TCRdb's table, derived via immunoSEQ multiplex PCR, lists solely in-frame clones and lacks some. The sample has around 100,000 clones, approximately 80% seen once. Sequenced input: PBMCs. V usage is TRBV4-2 and J usage is TRBJ2-7; 13 nucleotides align to TRBD2. The TCR sequence derives from a woman aged 18-29 years in good health and CMV-seropositive. The CDR3 loop is CASSQGLAGGSFSYEQYF. Here the CDR3 DNA reads TGTGCCAGCAGCCAAGGACTAGCGGGAGGTTCGTTTTCCTACGAGCAGTACTTC.